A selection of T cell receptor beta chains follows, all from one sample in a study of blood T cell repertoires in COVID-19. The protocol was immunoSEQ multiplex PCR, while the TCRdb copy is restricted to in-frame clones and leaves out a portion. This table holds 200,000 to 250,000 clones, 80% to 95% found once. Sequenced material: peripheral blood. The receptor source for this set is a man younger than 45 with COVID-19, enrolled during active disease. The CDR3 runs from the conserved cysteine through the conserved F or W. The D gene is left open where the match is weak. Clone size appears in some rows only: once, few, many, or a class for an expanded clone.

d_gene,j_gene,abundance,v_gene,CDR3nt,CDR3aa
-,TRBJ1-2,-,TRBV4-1,TGCGCCAGCAGCCATGAACAGTTTAACTATGGCTACACCTTC,CASSHEQFNYGYTF
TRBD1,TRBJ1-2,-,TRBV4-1,TGCGCCAGCAGCCAAGAGCAGACAGGGGAGGCGAGAGGCTACACCTTC,CASSQEQTGEARGYTF
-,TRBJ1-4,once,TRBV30,TGTGCCTTGACGGAGAATAATGAAAAACTGTTTTTT,CALTENNEKLFF
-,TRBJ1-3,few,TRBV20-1,TGCAGTGCTAGTCGGACAGCTGGAAACACCATATATTTT,CSASRTAGNTIYF
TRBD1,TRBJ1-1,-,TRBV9,TGTGCCAGCAGCGTAGGTTGGGGCAGGGGGCACACTGAAGCTTTCTTT,CASSVGWGRGHTEAFF
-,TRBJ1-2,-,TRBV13,TGTGCCAGCAGCTCCGCCGCCGACAGTCCCCTTGACTATGGCTACACCTTC,CASSSAADSPLDYGYTF
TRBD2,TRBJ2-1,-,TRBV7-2,TGTGCCAGCAGCTTAGGTCCGACTAGCGGGGTCTCCACCTACAATGAGCAGTTCTTC,CASSLGPTSGVSTYNEQFF
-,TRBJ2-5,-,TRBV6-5,TGTGCCAGCAGTTACTCGAGTGGGGCAGAGACCCAGTACTTC,CASSYSSGAETQYF
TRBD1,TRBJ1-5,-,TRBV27,TGTGCCAGCAGTGGGTTAGGGGGCCCGGATCAGCCCCAGCATTTT,CASSGLGGPDQPQHF
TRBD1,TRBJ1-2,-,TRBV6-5,TGTGCCAGCAGTTACTCGATTCAGGGGGCGTTGGGCTACACCTTC,CASSYSIQGALGYTF
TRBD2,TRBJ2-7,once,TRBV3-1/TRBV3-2,TGTGCCAGCAAGCGGGACGGCTCCTACGAGCAGTACTTC,CASKRDGSYEQYF
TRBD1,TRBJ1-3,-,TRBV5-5,TGTGCCAGCAGCTTGGGACAGGGGGCTGCGCTGCAAAACACCATATATTTT,CASSLGQGAALQNTIYF
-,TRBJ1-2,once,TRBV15,TGTGCCACCAGCAGAGATAGGGACTTCTATGGCTACACCTTC,CATSRDRDFYGYTF
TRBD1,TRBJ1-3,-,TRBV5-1,TGCGCCAGCAGCTTGGATGGACAGGGGGCTGGCACCATATATTTT,CASSLDGQGAGTIYF
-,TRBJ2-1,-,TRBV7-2,TGTGCCAGCAGCTTAATCGGGTCCCTGGATGAGCAGTTCTTC,CASSLIGSLDEQFF
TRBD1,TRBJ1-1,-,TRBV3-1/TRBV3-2,TGTGCCAGCAGCCGACGGACAGGGGACAACACTGAAGCTTTCTTT,CASSRRTGDNTEAFF
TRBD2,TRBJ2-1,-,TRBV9,TGTGCCAGCAGCTTGCGGGCGGGGGGGCCCTTTGGACTCGATGAGCAGTTCTTC,CASSLRAGGPFGLDEQFF
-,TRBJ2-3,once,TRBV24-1,TGTGCCACCAGTGCGGGGGTGACGCAGTATTTT,CATSAGVTQYF
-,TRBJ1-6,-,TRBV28,TGTGCCAGCAGTTTCTCCAATTCACCCCTCCACTTT,CASSFSNSPLHF
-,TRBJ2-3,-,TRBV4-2,TGTGCCAGCAGCCAAGCGGGGGGCGAGGATACGCAGTATTTT,CASSQAGGEDTQYF
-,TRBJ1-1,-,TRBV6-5,TGTGCCAGCAGCACTTTCGGACTGCGTGAAGCTTTCTTT,CASSTFGLREAFF
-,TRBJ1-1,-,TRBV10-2,TGCGCCAGCAGTGACCCGCTAAAGCCGAACACTGAAGCTTTCTTT,CASSDPLKPNTEAFF
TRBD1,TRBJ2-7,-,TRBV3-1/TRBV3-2,TGTGCCAGCAGCCAGCCCGGGACAGGGGATGGTTACGAGCAGTACTTC,CASSQPGTGDGYEQYF
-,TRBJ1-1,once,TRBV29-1,TGCAGCGTTGAAGAGCCAGAGAACACTGAAGCTTTCTTT,CSVEEPENTEAFF
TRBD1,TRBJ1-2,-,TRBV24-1,TGTGCCACCAGTGACGGGGACAGGGGGCCTTTTGGCTACACCTTC,CATSDGDRGPFGYTF
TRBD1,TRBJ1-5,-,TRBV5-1,TGCGCCAGCAGCTTAACAGGGGATAATCAGCCCCAGCATTTT,CASSLTGDNQPQHF
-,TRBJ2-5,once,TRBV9,TGTGCCAGCAGCGTTCGTAGCGTCCCCCAAGAGACCCAGTACTTC,CASSVRSVPQETQYF
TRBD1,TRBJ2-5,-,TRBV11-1,TGTGCCAGCAGCCCACAAGACAGGGTCGAGACCCAGTACTTC,CASSPQDRVETQYF
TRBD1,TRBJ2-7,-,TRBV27,TGTGCCAGCAGTGACCGGGACAGGGACGCCTACGAGCAGTACTTC,CASSDRDRDAYEQYF
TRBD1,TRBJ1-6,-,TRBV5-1,TGCGCCAGCAGCTTAGAGAGGACAGGGGTGGTTAATTCACCCCTCCACTTT,CASSLERTGVVNSPLHF
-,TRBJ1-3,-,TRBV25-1,TGTGCCAGCAGTGAATTGGGCCTCAACCCCTCTGGAAACACCATATATTTT,CASSELGLNPSGNTIYF
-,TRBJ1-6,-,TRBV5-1,TGCGCCAGCAGCTTGGGAGATAATTCACCCCTCCACTTT,CASSLGDNSPLHF
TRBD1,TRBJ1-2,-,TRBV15,TGTGCCACCAGCAGAGACAAACCCGACAGGGGTGTTCTTAGAAACTATGGCTACACCTTC,CATSRDKPDRGVLRNYGYTF
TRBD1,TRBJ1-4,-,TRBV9,TGTGCCAGCAGCCCCCGGACAGGGGTACCAGAAAAACTGTTTTTT,CASSPRTGVPEKLFF
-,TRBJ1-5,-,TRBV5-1,TGCGCCAGCAGCTTGGGAGCGTCTGGAGGTCAGCCCCAGCATTTT,CASSLGASGGQPQHF
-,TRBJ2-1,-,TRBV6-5,TGTGCCAGCAGCATGCAGGGTGACGGATATGAGCAGTTCTTC,CASSMQGDGYEQFF
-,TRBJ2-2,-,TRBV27,TGTGCCAGCACACTAATGAGAGGGACCGGGGAGCTGTTTTTT,CASTLMRGTGELFF
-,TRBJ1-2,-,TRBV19,TGTGCCAGTAAGCGGGACGGACCTTTCTATGGCTACACCTTC,CASKRDGPFYGYTF
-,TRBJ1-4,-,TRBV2,TGTGCCAGCAGTATTACCGGGACACGGGAAAAACTGTTTTTT,CASSITGTREKLFF
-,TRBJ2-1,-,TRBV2,TGTGCCAGCACCCGAACTAGAGACTATGAGCAGTTCTTC,CASTRTRDYEQFF
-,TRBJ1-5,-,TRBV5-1,TGCGCCAGCAGCTTGGGGACAGATAGCAATCAGCCCCAGCATTTT,CASSLGTDSNQPQHF
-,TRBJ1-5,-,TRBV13,TGTGCCAGCAGCCTGCGGGGCGCAAATCAGCCCCAGCATTTT,CASSLRGANQPQHF
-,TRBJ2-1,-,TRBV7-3,TGTGCCAGCAGCTTAGAAGCTAGCTCCTACAATGAGCAGTTCTTC,CASSLEASSYNEQFF
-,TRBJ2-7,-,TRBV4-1,TGCGCCAGCAGCCCCGTCGACGGTAGCGCAGGACTTCAGTACTTC,CASSPVDGSAGLQYF
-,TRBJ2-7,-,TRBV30,TGTGCCTGGAGTGTACAGGCACTCTACGAGCAGTACTTC,CAWSVQALYEQYF
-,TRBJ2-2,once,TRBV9,TGTGCCAGCAGCGTAGCCCCCAGGTTGGGGGAGCTGTTTTTT,CASSVAPRLGELFF
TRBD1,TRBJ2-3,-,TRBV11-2,TGTGCCAGCAGCCTTGACAGGGGGCCGACAGATACGCAGTATTTT,CASSLDRGPTDTQYF
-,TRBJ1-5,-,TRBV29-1,TGCAGCGTGGGGGCAGGGCCGGACAATCAGCCCCAGCATTTT,CSVGAGPDNQPQHF
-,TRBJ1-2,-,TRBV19,TGTGCCAGTAGTCCAGGGGATTACTATGGCTACACCTTC,CASSPGDYYGYTF
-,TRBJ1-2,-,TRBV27,TGTGCCAGCAGTTCCCCCGGCGGCGGCTACACCTTC,CASSSPGGGYTF
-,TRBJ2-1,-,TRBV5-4,TGTGCCAGCAGCTTGGACTACAACAATGAGCAGTTCTTC,CASSLDYNNEQFF
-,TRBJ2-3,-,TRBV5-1,TGCGCCAGCAGCTCCCGACAGTCCTTCACAGATACGCAGTATTTT,CASSSRQSFTDTQYF
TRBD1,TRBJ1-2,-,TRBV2,TGTGCCAGCAGTGCGACAGGGGGGGAAGTCTATGGCTACACCTTC,CASSATGGEVYGYTF